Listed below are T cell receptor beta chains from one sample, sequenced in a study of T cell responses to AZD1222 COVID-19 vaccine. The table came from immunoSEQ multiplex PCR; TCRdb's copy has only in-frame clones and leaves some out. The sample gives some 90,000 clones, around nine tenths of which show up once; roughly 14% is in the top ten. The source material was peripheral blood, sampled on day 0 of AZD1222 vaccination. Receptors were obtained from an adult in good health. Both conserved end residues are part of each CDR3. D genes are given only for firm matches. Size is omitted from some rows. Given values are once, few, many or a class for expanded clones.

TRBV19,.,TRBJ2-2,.,TGTGCCAGTAGTATGGTGGACAGGAACACCGGGGAGCTGTTTTTT,CASSMVDRNTGELFF
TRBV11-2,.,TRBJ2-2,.,TGTGCCAGCAGCTTAGAAAGACAGGGGGAGCTGTTTTTT,CASSLERQGELFF
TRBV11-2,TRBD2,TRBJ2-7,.,TGTGCCAGCAGCGTCGAGGGCCAGCGGGGAGGCGAGCAGTACTTC,CASSVEGQRGGEQYF
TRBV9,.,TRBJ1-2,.,TGTGCCAGCAGCCCCGGGGGAGGTAACTATGGCTACACCTTC,CASSPGGGNYGYTF
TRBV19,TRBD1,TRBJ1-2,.,TGTGCCAGTAGAACCTTGGACAGGCGTTATGGCTACACCTTC,CASRTLDRRYGYTF
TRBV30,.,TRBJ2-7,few,TGTGCCTGGAACCTCCTATCGACAGGACCATACGAGCAGTACTTC,CAWNLLSTGPYEQYF
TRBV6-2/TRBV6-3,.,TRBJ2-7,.,TGTGCCAGCAGTGACGGGGGGCTATCCTCCTACGAGCAGTACTTC,CASSDGGLSSYEQYF
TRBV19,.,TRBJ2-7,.,TGTGCCAGTAGTATATCGGGACAAGGGGCTCCGGGCGAGCAGTACTTC,CASSISGQGAPGEQYF
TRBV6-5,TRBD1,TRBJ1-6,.,TGTGCCAGCAGTTCCGACAGGGTTTCACCCCTCCACTTT,CASSSDRVSPLHF
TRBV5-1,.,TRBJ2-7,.,TGCGCCAGCAGCTTTGGTCCGGACACTGACTACGAGCAGTACTTC,CASSFGPDTDYEQYF
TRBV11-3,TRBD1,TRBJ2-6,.,TGTGCCAGCAGCCCGTCAGGGGGAAACGGGGCCAACGTCCTGACTTTC,CASSPSGGNGANVLTF
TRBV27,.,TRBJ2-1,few,TGTGCCAGCAGTTTAGCGGGGCTAACCTACAATGAGCAGTTCTTC,CASSLAGLTYNEQFF
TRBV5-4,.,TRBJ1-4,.,TGTGCCAGCAGCTTGGGGCAGCCTTCAGAAAAACTGTTTTTT,CASSLGQPSEKLFF
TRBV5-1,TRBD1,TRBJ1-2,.,TGCGCCAGCAGCTGGGGGACAGAGGGTAACTATGGCTACACCTTC,CASSWGTEGNYGYTF
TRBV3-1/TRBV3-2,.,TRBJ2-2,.,TGTGCCAGCAGCCTTTTGACCGGGGAGCTGTTTTTT,CASSLLTGELFF
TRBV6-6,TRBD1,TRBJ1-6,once,TGTGCCAGCAAATCCATTGGACAGGTTAATTCACCCCTCCACTTT,CASKSIGQVNSPLHF
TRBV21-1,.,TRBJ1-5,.,TGTGCCAGCAGCCCCCGGGCAGGGCGCAATCAGCCCCAGCATTTT,CASSPRAGRNQPQHF
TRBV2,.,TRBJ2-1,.,TGTGCCAGCAGCGATCGACTCTACAATGAGCAGTTCTTC,CASSDRLYNEQFF
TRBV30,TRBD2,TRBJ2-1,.,TGTGCCTGGAGTCCTTACGGGGGGAACTCCTACAATGAGCAGTTCTTC,CAWSPYGGNSYNEQFF
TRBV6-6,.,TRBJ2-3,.,TGTGCCTTTAGCCGTCGTAGCACAGATACGCAGTATTTT,CAFSRRSTDTQYF
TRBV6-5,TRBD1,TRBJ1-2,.,TGTGCCAGCCTCCTAAGGGAGGGGGCGGCTGGCTACACCTTC,CASLLREGAAGYTF
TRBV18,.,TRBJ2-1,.,TGTGCCAGCTCACCACAGGTCAGCTACAATGAGCAGTTCTTC,CASSPQVSYNEQFF